These 26 T cell receptor beta chains originate from one sample sequenced in a study of cytomegalovirus exposure and HLA in healthy donors. Only in-frame clones appear in the TCRdb table, and some are missing; sequencing was by immunoSEQ multiplex PCR. The sample contains about 68,000 clones, about 91% of which appear only once. Sequences were obtained from PBMCs. The receptor source for this set is a man aged 18-30 years in good health and CMV-seronegative.

A single count supports this clone. V usage is TRBV19 and J usage is TRBJ2-7; the match to TRBD1 covers 9 bases. Germline-derived CDR1 and CDR2 are LNHDA and SQIVND (reference sequence). The CDR3 is 15 residues long. V trimming: 2 bases; J trimming: 4 bases; junction bases outside the gene matches: 6. The DNA for the CDR3 is TGTGCCAGTAGTATACGGCACAGGGGGCCATACGAGCAGTACTTC. Protein: CASSIRHRGPYEQYF. Full variable domain (missing parts from reference TRBV19 and TRBJ2-7): DGGITQSPKYLFRKEGQNVTLSCEQNLNHDAMYWYRQDPGQGLRLIYYSQIVNDFQKGDIAEGYSVSREKKESFPLTVTSAQKNPTAFYLCASSIRHRGPYEQYFGPGTRLTVT.

V gene TRBV5-6 combines with J gene TRBJ1-5; maybe TRBD1 (5 bases). CDR3 size: 15 residues. Trimming took off 4 bases at V and 7 bases at J, with 18 bases between the two ends. Germline V gives CDR1 SGHDT, CDR2 YYEEEE. CDR3 DNA: TGTGCCAGCAGCCACAGGACAACTATAGGGCAGCCCCAGCATTTT. Protein sequence: CASSHRTTIGQPQHF.

In DNA form, the CDR3 reads TGCAGCGTTGTTGGCGGCAATGAAAAACTGTTTTTT. Protein product: CSVVGGNEKLFF. V is TRBV29-1 and J is TRBJ1-4; D gene ambiguous. The CDR3 extends over 12 amino acids. From germline, CDR1 is SQVTM and CDR2 ANQGSEA. V shed 4 bases and J shed 5 bases, with 8 bases lying between them.

The V and J genes are TRBV29-1 and TRBJ2-7; a possible D gene is TRBD1 (5 bases). CDR1 is SQVTM and CDR2 is ANQGSEA in the germline V gene. The CDR3 runs 12 residues. Trimming cost V 4 bases and J 0 bases, with 7 bases left between them. CDR3 region: CSVVDSSYEQYF. CDR3 bases: TGCAGCGTTGTCGACAGCTCCTACGAGCAGTACTTC.

The chain is built from TRBV18 and TRBJ1-4; D might be TRBD1 (5 bases). The germline V and J ends were trimmed by 4 bases and 3 bases, with 9 bases remaining between them. The CDR3 is 14 residues long. The V gene's germline CDR1 is KGHSH and CDR2 LQKENI. CDR3 region: CASSQGAANEKLFF. Written as DNA, the CDR3 is TGTGCCAGCTCACAAGGGGCGGCTAATGAAAAACTGTTTTTT.

The chain links TRBV28 to TRBJ2-7; D might be TRBD2 (5 bases). The CDR3 extends over 12 amino acids. With 10 bases removed from V and 2 bases from J, the gap between germline ends came to 12 bases. CDR1 and CDR2 (germline): MDHEN, SYDVKM. CDR3 region: CATFLAPYEQYF. CDR3 DNA sequence: TGTGCCACTTTCTTAGCGCCCTACGAGCAGTACTTC.

The rearrangement joins TRBV19 to TRBJ2-7, with a tentative D call TRBD1 (6 bases). V gave up 5 bases and J gave up 3 bases, with 17 bases separating them. Germline V CDR1 and CDR2: LNHDA, SQIVND (reference sequence). The CDR3 totals 15 residues. CDR3 in amino acids: CASSPPSGQYYEQYF. CDR3 nucleotide sequence: TGTGCCAGTAGTCCCCCTTCCGGACAGTACTACGAGCAGTACTTC.

The chain has TRBV6-1 and TRBJ1-3; no clear D gene. The CDR3 has 14 amino acids. The germline V gene has CDR1 MNHNS and CDR2 SASEGT. V lost 6 bases and J 4 bases, leaving 13 bases between the germline ends. CDR3 nucleotides: TGTGCCAGCAGGACCCTCGGACTGGGAAACACCATATATTTT. Translated, it gives CASRTLGLGNTIYF.

This chain joins TRBV20-1 and TRBJ2-7, with a possible D match to TRBD1 (6 bases). V lost 2 bases and J lost 6, with 8 bases in between. The CDR3 runs to 11 residues. In germline, CDR1 is DFQATT, CDR2 SNEGSKA (reference sequence). DNA for the CDR3: TGCAGTGCTAGACGAGGGGGCGAGCAGTACTTC. It codes for CSARRGGEQYF.

The chain couples TRBV6-5 to TRBJ2-1; 9 nucleotides line up with TRBD2. This CDR3 region has 14 residues. The germline CDR1 and CDR2 sequences are MNHEY and SVGAGI. J lost 8 bases, V lost 3 bases, and 5 bases had no gene match. The DNA for the CDR3 is TGTGCCAGCAGTTATGCGGGAGGGCCGGATGAGCAGTTCTTC. This gives the protein CASSYAGGPDEQFF.

The chain couples TRBV28 to TRBJ2-3; the match to TRBD2 covers 9 bases. V was clipped by 1 base and J by 0 bases; unmatched bases: 2. This CDR3 contains 16 residues. The germline V gene encodes CDR1 MDHEN and CDR2 SYDVKM. The CDR3 protein is CASSLFLAGSTDTQYF. The CDR3 nucleotides read TGTGCCAGCAGTTTATTCCTAGCGGGAAGCACAGATACGCAGTATTTT.

This chain links TRBV5-1 with TRBJ2-7, with D possibly matching TRBD2 (5 bases). Germline V lookup: CDR1 SGHRS, CDR2 YFSETQ. The V and J ends lost 4 bases and 7 bases respectively, with 15 bases between them. This CDR3 has 13 residues. CDR3 in amino acids: CASSPTTGMEQYF. The CDR3 DNA reads TGCGCCAGCAGCCCGACTACGGGGATGGAGCAGTACTTC.

This chain connects TRBV15 to TRBJ2-3, with TRBD2 matching 9 bases. CDR3 length equals 17 residues. Germline V gene lookup returns CDR1 LNHNV and CDR2 YYDKDF (reference sequence). V shed 0 bases and J 6 bases; nucleotides not matched to a gene: 10. CDR3 nucleotides: TGTGCCACCAGCAGAGAGCCCCTGCGGGGGGGGGCCGATACGCAGTATTTT. This codes for CATSREPLRGGADTQYF. The entire variable domain, with the rest obtained from reference TRBV15 and TRBJ2-3, is as follows: DAMVIQNPRYQVTQFGKPVTLSCSQTLNHNVMYWYQQKSSQAPKLLFHYYDKDFNNEADTPDNFQSRRPNTSFCFLDIRSPGLGDTAMYLCATSREPLRGGADTQYFGPGTRLTVL.

The gene calls are TRBV18 and TRBJ2-1, with TRBD1 matching over 7 bases. This CDR3 region has 16 residues. V was clipped by 3 bases and J by 6 bases; unmatched bases: 11. Germline V gene sequence: CDR1 KGHSH, CDR2 LQKENI. CDR3 nucleotide sequence: TGTGCCAGCTCACCGATGACAGGGACCAACTCCAATGAGCAGTTCTTC. Residues: CASSPMTGTNSNEQFF.

This rearrangement joins TRBV5-1 to TRBJ1-2; D not resolved. V shed 0 bases and J shed 5 bases, with 20 bases lying between them. CDR3 length equals 17 residues. Germline CDR1 reads SGHRS; CDR2 reads YFSETQ. CDR3 DNA sequence: TGCGCCAGCAGCTTGGAAGTGGAAACAGCAGGCACGTATGGCTACACCTTC. Translated: CASSLEVETAGTYGYTF.

V usage is TRBV7-2 and J usage is TRBJ2-3; D might be TRBD1 (6 bases). Germline loops: CDR1 SGHTA, CDR2 FQGNSA. The CDR3 consists of 15 residues. V was cut by 5 bases and J by 2 bases, with 14 bases left in between. CDR3 in DNA: TGTGCCAGCAGCCCGCAGACAGGCTACACAGATACGCAGTATTTT. Its translation: CASSPQTGYTDTQYF.

The rearrangement joins TRBV30 to TRBJ1-1; D is possibly TRBD1 (5 bases). The CDR3 has 13 residues. Germline CDR1 is GTSNPN and CDR2 is SVGIG (reference sequence). V lost 3 bases and J 1 base, leaving 9 bases between the germline ends. This CDR3 reads CAWSADRNTEAFF. The CDR3 DNA sequence: TGTGCCTGGAGCGCAGACAGGAACACTGAAGCTTTCTTT.

In this sample, this clone turned up once. V and J are TRBV30 and TRBJ2-4, with 9 positions matching TRBD1. The J segment lost 12 bases and the V segment lost 4 bases, leaving 7 bases of the junction unmatched. In germline, CDR1 is GTSNPN, CDR2 SVGIG (reference sequence). The CDR3 is 12 amino acids. The CDR3 sequence: CAWNRGREGQYF. In DNA form, the CDR3 reads TGTGCCTGGAACAGGGGGCGAGAGGGTCAGTACTTC.

The rearrangement joins TRBV18 to TRBJ1-4; 7 bases fit TRBD1. This CDR3 is 16 amino acids long. CDR1 is KGHSH and CDR2 is LQKENI in the germline V gene. The V gene end was trimmed by 4 bases and the J gene end by 4 bases; junction bases not matched to a gene: 9. The CDR3 protein is CASSLNRDSYNEKLFF. Here the CDR3 DNA reads TGTGCCAGCTCACTCAACCGGGACAGCTATAATGAAAAACTGTTTTTT.

The CDR3 DNA reads as TGTGCCACCAGCAGAGTCGAAGAGACCCAGTACTTC. Translation: CATSRVEETQYF. The V gene is TRBV15, the J gene TRBJ2-5; D ambiguous. V lost 1 base, J lost 3 bases, and 3 bases lay in between. The CDR3 contains 12 residues. Germline V CDR1 and CDR2: LNHNV, YYDKDF (reference sequence).

This chain connects TRBV7-2 to TRBJ2-2; 10 nucleotides agree with TRBD2. V was clipped by 5 bases and J by 1 base; unmatched bases: 4. This CDR3 comprises 16 residues. The V gene's germline CDR1 is SGHTA and CDR2 FQGNSA. The CDR3 loop reads CASSTRTSGNTGELFF. DNA of the CDR3: TGTGCCAGCAGCACTCGGACTAGCGGGAACACCGGGGAGCTGTTTTTT.

This chain links TRBV7-2 with TRBJ2-3; 7 nucleotides agree with TRBD2. CDR3 size: 16 residues. Germline V gene data show CDR1 as SGHTA and CDR2 as FQGNSA. Trimming took 0 bases from V and 2 from J; bases not matched to a gene: 5. The CDR3 loop reads CASSLAPSGFTDTQYF. CDR3 coding DNA: TGTGCCAGCAGCTTAGCCCCTAGCGGATTCACAGATACGCAGTATTTT.

The chain combines TRBV7-2 with TRBJ2-1, with D tentatively TRBD2 (6 bases). V was shortened by 4 bases and J by 9 bases, with 13 bases between the two germline ends. The CDR3 sequence is 13 residues long. Per the germline V gene, CDR1 is SGHTA and CDR2 is FQGNSA. For the CDR3, the DNA is TGTGCCAGCAGCTCCGGGGGAGGTGGTGAGCAGTTCTTC. It is translated as CASSSGGGGEQFF.

V is TRBV4-3 and J is TRBJ2-2; 9 bases line up with TRBD2. The CDR3 has 15 residues. Germline CDR1 LGHNA, CDR2 YSLEER. J was trimmed by 2 bases and V by 4 bases; bases with no gene match: 2. The CDR3 DNA follows: TGCGCCAGCAGCCTAGCGGGAGTAAACACCGGGGAGCTGTTTTTT. The encoded protein is CASSLAGVNTGELFF.

The chain employs TRBV29-1 and TRBJ2-2, with a possible D match to TRBD1 (6 bases). The CDR3 spans 12 residues. Per the germline V gene, CDR1 is SQVTM and CDR2 is ANQGSEA. Trimming removed 7 bases from V and 1 base from J, with 7 bases in between. The CDR3 bases are TGCAGCGGACAGGAGAACACCGGGGAGCTGTTTTTT. Encoded protein: CSGQENTGELFF.

The chain employs TRBV5-8 and TRBJ1-2; TRBD1 matches at 8 bases. Germline V gene data show CDR1 as SGHTS and CDR2 as YDEGEE. The V segment lost 4 bases and the J segment 5 bases; nucleotides outside the gene matches: 7. This CDR3 region has 14 residues. The CDR3 bases are TGTGCCAGCAGCCCGTCAGGGGGCGCTTATGGCTACACCTTC. It translates to CASSPSGGAYGYTF. Filled out from reference TRBV5-8 and TRBJ1-2, the complete variable domain reads EAGVTQSPTHLIKTRGQQATLRCSPISGHTSVYWYQQALGLGLQFLLWYDEGEERNRGNFPPRFSGRQFPNYSSELNVNALELEDSALYLCASSPSGGAYGYTFGSGTRLTVV.